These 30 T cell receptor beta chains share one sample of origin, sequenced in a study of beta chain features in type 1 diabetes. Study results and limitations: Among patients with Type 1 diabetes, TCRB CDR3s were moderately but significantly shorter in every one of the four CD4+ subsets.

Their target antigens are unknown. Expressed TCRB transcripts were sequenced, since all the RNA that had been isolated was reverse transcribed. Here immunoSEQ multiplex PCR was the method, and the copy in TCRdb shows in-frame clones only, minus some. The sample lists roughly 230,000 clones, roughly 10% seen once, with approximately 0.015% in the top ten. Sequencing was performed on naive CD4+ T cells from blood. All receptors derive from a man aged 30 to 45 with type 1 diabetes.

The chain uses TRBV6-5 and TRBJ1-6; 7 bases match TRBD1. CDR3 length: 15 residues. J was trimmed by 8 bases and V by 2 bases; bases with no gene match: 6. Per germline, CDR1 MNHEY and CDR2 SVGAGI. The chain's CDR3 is CASSYAPGQYSPLHF. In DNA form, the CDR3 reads TGTGCCAGCAGTTACGCCCCGGGACAGTATTCACCCCTCCACTTT.

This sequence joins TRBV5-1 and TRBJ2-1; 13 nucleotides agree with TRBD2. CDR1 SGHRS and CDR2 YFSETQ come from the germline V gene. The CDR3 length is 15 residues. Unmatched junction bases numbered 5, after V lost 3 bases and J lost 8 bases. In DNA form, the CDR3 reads TGCGCCAGCAGCTCGGGACTAGCGGGGCAGGATGAGCAGTTCTTC. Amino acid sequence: CASSSGLAGQDEQFF. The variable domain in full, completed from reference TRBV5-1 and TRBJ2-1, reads KAGVTQTPRYLIKTRGQQVTLSCSPISGHRSVSWYQQTPGQGLQFLFEYFSETQRNKGNFPGRFSGRQFSNSRSEMNVSTLELGDSALYLCASSSGLAGQDEQFFGPGTRLTVL.

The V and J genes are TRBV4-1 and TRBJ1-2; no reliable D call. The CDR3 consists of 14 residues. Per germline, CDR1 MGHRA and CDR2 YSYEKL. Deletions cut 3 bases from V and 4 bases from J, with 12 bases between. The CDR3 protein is CASSQTDMSYGYTF. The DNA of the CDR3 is TGCGCCAGCAGCCAGACCGACATGTCCTATGGCTACACCTTC.

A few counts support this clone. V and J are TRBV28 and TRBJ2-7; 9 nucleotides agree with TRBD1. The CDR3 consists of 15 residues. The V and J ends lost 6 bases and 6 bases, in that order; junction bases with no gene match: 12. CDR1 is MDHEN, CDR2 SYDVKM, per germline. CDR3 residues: CASRVPGQGMGEQYF. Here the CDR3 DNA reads TGTGCCAGCAGAGTTCCGGGACAGGGCATGGGCGAGCAGTACTTC.

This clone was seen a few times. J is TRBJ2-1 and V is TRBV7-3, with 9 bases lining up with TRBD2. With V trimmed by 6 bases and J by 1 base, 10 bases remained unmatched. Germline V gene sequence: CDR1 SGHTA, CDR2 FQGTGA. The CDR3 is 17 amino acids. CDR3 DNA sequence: TGTGCCAGCAGGCCTTCGGGCGGGGGGGCGTCCTACAATGAGCAGTTCTTC. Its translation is CASRPSGGGASYNEQFF.

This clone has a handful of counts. CDR3 loop: CASSQDLGLAVLDTQYF. CDR3 DNA: TGTGCCAGCAGCCAAGATCTGGGACTAGCGGTTTTAGATACGCAGTATTTT. This chain joins TRBV4-2 and TRBJ2-3; TRBD2 agrees at 11 bases. The junction had 7 bases not matched to a gene; V was cut back by 0 bases and J by 5 bases. Per the germline V gene, CDR1 is LGHNA and CDR2 is YNFKEQ. The CDR3 totals 17 residues.

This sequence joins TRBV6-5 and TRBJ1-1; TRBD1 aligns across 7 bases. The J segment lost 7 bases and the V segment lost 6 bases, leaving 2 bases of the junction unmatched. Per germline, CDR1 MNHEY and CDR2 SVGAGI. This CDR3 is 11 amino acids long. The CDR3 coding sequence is TGTGCCAGCAGCTGGGACAGTGAAGCTTTCTTT. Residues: CASSWDSEAFF.

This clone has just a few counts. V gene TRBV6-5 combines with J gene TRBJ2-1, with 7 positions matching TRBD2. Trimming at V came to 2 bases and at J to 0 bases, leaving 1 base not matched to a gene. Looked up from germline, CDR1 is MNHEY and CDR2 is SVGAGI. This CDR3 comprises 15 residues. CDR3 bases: TGTGCCAGCAGTTACGGCGGGAGCTCCTACAATGAGCAGTTCTTC. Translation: CASSYGGSSYNEQFF.

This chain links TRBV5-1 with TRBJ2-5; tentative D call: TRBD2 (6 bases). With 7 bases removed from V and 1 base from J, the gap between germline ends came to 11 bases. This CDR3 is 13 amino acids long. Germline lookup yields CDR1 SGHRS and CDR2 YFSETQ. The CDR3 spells CASAGRSQETQYF. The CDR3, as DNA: TGCGCCAGCGCGGGGAGAAGCCAAGAGACCCAGTACTTC.

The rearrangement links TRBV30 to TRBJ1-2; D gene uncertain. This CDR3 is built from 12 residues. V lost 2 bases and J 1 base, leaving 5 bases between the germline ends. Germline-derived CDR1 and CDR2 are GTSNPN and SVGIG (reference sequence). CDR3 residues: CAWSTSNYGYTF. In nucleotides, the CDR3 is TGTGCCTGGAGTACCAGTAACTATGGCTACACCTTC. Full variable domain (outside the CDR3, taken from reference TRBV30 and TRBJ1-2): SQTIHQWPATLVQPVGSPLSLECTVEGTSNPNLYWYRQAAGRGLQLLFYSVGIGQISSEVPQNLSASRPQDRQFILSSKKLLLSDSGFYLCAWSTSNYGYTFGSGTRLTVV.

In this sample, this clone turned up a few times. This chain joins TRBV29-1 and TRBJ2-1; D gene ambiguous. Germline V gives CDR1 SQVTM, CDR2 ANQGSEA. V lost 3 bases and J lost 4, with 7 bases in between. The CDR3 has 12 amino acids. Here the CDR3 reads CSVEVLYNEQFF. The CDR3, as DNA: TGCAGCGTTGAGGTGCTATACAATGAGCAGTTCTTC.

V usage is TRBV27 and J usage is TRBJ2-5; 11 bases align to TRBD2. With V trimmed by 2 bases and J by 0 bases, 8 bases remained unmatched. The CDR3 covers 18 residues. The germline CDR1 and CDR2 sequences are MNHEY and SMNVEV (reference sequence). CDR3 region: CASSLLSSGGTYQETQYF. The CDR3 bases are TGTGCCAGCAGTTTACTTTCTAGCGGGGGGACGTACCAAGAGACCCAGTACTTC.

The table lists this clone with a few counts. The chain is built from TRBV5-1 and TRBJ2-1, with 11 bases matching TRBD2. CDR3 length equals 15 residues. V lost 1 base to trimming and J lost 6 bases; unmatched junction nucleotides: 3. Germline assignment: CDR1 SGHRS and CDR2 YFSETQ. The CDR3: CASSLLTSGVNEQFF. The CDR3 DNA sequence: TGCGCCAGCAGCTTGTTGACTAGCGGGGTCAATGAGCAGTTCTTC.

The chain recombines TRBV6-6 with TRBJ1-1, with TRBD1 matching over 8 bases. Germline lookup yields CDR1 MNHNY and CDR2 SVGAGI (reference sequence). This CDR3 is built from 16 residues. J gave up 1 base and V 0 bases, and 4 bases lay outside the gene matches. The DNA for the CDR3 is TGTGCCAGCAGTTACTCCCGGACAGGGCAGAACACTGAAGCTTTCTTT. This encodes CASSYSRTGQNTEAFF.

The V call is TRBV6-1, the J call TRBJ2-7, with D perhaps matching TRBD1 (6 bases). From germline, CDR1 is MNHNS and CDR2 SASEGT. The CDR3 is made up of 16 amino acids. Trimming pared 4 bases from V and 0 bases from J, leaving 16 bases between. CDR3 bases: TGTGCCAGCAGTGCCTATGGTGGGGGCAGCTCCTACGAGCAGTACTTC. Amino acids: CASSAYGGGSSYEQYF.

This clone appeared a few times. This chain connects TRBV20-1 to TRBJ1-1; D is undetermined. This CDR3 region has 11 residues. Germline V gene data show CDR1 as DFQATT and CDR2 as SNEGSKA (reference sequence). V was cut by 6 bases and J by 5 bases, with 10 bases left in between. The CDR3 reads CSAPGRTEAFF. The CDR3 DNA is TGCAGTGCACCCGGGAGGACTGAAGCTTTCTTT.

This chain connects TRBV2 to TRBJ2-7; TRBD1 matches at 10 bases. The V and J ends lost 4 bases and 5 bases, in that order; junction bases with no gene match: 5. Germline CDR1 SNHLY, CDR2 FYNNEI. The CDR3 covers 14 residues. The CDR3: CASSGRDRGDEQYF. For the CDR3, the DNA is TGTGCCAGCAGTGGCAGGGACAGGGGCGACGAGCAGTACTTC.

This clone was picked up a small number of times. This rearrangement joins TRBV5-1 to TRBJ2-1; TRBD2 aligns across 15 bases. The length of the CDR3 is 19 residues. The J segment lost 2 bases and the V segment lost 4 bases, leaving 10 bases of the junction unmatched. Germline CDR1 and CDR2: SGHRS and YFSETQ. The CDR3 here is CASSGGGLAGGPAYNEQFF. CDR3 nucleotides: TGCGCCAGCAGCGGAGGGGGACTAGCGGGGGGCCCTGCCTACAATGAGCAGTTCTTC. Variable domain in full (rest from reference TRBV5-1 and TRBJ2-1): KAGVTQTPRYLIKTRGQQVTLSCSPISGHRSVSWYQQTPGQGLQFLFEYFSETQRNKGNFPGRFSGRQFSNSRSEMNVSTLELGDSALYLCASSGGGLAGGPAYNEQFFGPGTRLTVL.

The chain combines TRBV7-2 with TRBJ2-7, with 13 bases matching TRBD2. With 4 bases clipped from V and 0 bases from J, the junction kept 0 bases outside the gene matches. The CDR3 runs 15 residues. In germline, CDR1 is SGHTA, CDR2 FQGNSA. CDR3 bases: TGTGCCAGCAGCTGGACTAGCGGGGGCTCCTACGAGCAGTACTTC. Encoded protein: CASSWTSGGSYEQYF.

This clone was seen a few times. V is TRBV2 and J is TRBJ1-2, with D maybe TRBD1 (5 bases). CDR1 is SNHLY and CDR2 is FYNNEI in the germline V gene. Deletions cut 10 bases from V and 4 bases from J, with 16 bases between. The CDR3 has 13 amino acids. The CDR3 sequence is CATLGQLFYGYTF. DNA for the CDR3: TGTGCCACCCTGGGGCAGCTCTTCTATGGCTACACCTTC.

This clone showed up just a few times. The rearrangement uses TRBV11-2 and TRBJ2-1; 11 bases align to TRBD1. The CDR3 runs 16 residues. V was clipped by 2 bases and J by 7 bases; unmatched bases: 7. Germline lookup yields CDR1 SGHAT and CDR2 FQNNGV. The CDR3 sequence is CASSLYLGQGGNEQFF. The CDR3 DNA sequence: TGTGCCAGCAGCTTATATCTGGGACAGGGGGGAAATGAGCAGTTCTTC. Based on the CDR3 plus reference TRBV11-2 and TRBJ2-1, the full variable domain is EAGVAQSPRYKIIEKRQSVAFWCNPISGHATLYWYQQILGQGPKLLIQFQNNGVVDDSQLPKDRFSAERLKGVDSTLKIQPAKLEDSAVYLCASSLYLGQGGNEQFFGPGTRLTVL.

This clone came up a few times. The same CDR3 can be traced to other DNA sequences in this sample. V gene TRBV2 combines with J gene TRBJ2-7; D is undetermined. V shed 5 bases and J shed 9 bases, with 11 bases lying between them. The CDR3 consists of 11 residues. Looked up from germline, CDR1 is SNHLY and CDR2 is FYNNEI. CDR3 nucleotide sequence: TGTGCCAGCAGTCTTACCCTCGGGCAGTACTTC. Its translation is CASSLTLGQYF.

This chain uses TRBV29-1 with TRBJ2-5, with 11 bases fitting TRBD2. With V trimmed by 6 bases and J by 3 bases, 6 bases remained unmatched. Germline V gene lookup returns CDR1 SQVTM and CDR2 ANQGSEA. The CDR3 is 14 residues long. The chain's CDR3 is CSVTGTSGKETQYF. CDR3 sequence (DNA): TGCAGCGTAACCGGGACTAGCGGTAAAGAGACCCAGTACTTC.

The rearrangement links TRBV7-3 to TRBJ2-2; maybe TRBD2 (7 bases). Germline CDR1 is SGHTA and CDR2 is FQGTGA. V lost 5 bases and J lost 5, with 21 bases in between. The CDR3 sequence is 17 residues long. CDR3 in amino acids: CASSPAPTGRGTGELFF. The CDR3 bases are TGTGCCAGCAGCCCCGCCCCCACAGGGAGGGGGACCGGGGAGCTGTTTTTT.

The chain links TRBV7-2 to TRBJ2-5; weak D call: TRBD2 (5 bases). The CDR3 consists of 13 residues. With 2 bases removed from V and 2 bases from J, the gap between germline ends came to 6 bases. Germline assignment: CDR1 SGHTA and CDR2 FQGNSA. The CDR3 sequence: CASSLRDQETQYF. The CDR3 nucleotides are TGTGCCAGCAGCTTACGGGATCAAGAGACCCAGTACTTC.

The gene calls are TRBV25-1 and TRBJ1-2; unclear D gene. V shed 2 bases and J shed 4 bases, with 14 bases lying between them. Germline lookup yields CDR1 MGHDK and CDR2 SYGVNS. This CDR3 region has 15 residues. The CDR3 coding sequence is TGTGCCAGCAGTGAACGTGTCGGAGATTCCTATGGCTACACCTTC. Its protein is CASSERVGDSYGYTF.

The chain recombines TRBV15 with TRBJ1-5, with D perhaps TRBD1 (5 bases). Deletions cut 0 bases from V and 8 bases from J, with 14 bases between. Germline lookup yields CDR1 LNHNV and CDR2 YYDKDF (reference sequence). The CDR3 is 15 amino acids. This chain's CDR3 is CATSRDPAGNKPQHF. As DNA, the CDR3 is TGTGCCACCAGCAGAGATCCAGCAGGGAACAAGCCCCAGCATTTT.

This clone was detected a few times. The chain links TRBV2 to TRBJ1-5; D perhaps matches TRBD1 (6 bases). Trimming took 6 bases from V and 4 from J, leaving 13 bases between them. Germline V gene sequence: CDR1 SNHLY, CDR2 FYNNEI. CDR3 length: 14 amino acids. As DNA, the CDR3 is TGTGCCAGCAGAGCCCTTACAGGGAATCAGCCCCAGCATTTT. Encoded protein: CASRALTGNQPQHF.

The CDR3 here is CASSYGTGDNYGYTF. In DNA form, the CDR3 reads TGTGCCAGCAGTTACGGGACAGGGGATAACTATGGCTACACCTTC. The chain couples TRBV6-5 to TRBJ1-2; 10 positions match TRBD1. The CDR3 covers 15 residues. Unmatched junction bases numbered 1, after V lost 2 bases and J lost 1 base. The germline gives CDR1 MNHEY, CDR2 SVGAGI.

The CDR3 here is CASSYRGTDEKLFF. DNA for the CDR3: TGTGCCAGCAGCTACAGGGGTACGGATGAAAAACTGTTTTTT. V and J are TRBV7-8 and TRBJ1-4, with 7 nucleotides matching TRBD1. The CDR3 has 14 amino acids. J was trimmed by 6 bases and V by 4 bases; bases with no gene match: 5. Germline CDR1 is SGHVS and CDR2 is FQNEAQ.